These T cell receptor beta chains were read from a single sample in a study of blood T cell repertoires in COVID-19. Produced via immunoSEQ multiplex PCR; TCRdb's table is partial and in-frame only. The sample has approximately 260,000 clones, around nine tenths seen once. Sequenced: peripheral blood. These receptors came from a man aged 50 to 59 with acute or convalescent COVID-19. CDR3s include the opening cysteine and the closing phenylalanine or tryptophan. The D gene is left open where the match is weak. Clone size is shown for a subset of rows, as once, few, many or a class of expanded clone.

J gene	V gene	D gene	clone size	CDR3 DNA	CDR3 protein
TRBJ2-3	TRBV7-3	TRBD1	-	TGTGCCAGCAGCCTTCAGGGGGCCGCGCAGTATTTT	CASSLQGAAQYF
TRBJ1-2	TRBV30	-	-	TGTGCCTGGAATACAGGCTATGGCTACACCTTC	CAWNTGYGYTF
TRBJ1-1	TRBV27	TRBD1	-	TGTGCCAGCCGGGACAGGGGGACTGTGGGGAACACTGAAGCTTTCTTT	CASRDRGTVGNTEAFF
TRBJ2-4	TRBV5-4	-	once	TGTGCCAGCAGCTTGGTTGTCACAGTAGCCAAAAACATTCAGTACTTC	CASSLVVTVAKNIQYF
TRBJ1-5	TRBV19	-	-	TGTGCCAGTACGGCAGGGTTTAGCAATCAGCCCCAGCATTTT	CASTAGFSNQPQHF
TRBJ1-6	TRBV4-2	-	-	TGTGCCAGCAGTCATATCAGGGGAGAGGATTCACCCCTCCACTTT	CASSHIRGEDSPLHF
TRBJ2-1	TRBV11-2	TRBD2	few	TGTGCCAGCAGCGTGACGACTAGCGGGGGTTACAATGAGCAGTTCTTC	CASSVTTSGGYNEQFF
TRBJ1-2	TRBV7-9	-	-	TGTGCCAGCAGCTTAGGGGGCCGGGGGAGTGGCTACACCTTC	CASSLGGRGSGYTF
TRBJ2-5	TRBV5-1	TRBD2	once	TGCGCCAGCAGCTTGGCGCTAGCGGGGAAAGAGACCCAGTACTTC	CASSLALAGKETQYF
TRBJ2-7	TRBV6-2/TRBV6-3	-	-	TGTGCCAGCAGTTACCTAGGTGGGGGGTACTACGAGCAGTACTTC	CASSYLGGGYYEQYF
TRBJ2-2	TRBV7-3	-	once	TGTGCCAGCAGCTCGAGACGGGTTTCCGGGGAGCTGTTTTTT	CASSSRRVSGELFF
TRBJ1-3	TRBV5-1	TRBD1	-	TGCGCCAGCAGCTTGGGGACAGGGAGGACAGACGGAAACACCATATATTTT	CASSLGTGRTDGNTIYF
TRBJ2-7	TRBV5-1	-	-	TGCGCCAGCAGCTTGGAAGGGGCCGCCTACGAGCAGTACTTC	CASSLEGAAYEQYF
TRBJ1-2	TRBV27	-	-	TGTGCCAGCAGTTTAACGGGCCCGGGGGGCTACACCTTC	CASSLTGPGGYTF
TRBJ1-6	TRBV3-1/TRBV3-2	-	-	TGTGCCAGCAGCCAAGGGACATATAGCTCCTATAATTCACCCCTCCACTTT	CASSQGTYSSYNSPLHF
TRBJ2-5	TRBV7-3	TRBD2	-	TGTGCCAGCAGCTTAACGCGGGGGTCGGAGACCCAGTACTTC	CASSLTRGSETQYF
TRBJ1-2	TRBV2	TRBD1	-	TGTGCCAGCAGTCCCACGACAGGGAGGAGTGGCTACACCTTC	CASSPTTGRSGYTF
TRBJ2-5	TRBV9	-	-	TGTGCCAGCAGCGTACATCCCCAAGAGACCCAGTACTTC	CASSVHPQETQYF